This entry is about one T cell receptor beta chain. Its antigen is as yet unknown. Per the germline V gene, CDR1 is LGHNA and CDR2 is YNFKEQ. V lost 5 bases and J 6 bases, leaving 11 bases between the germline ends. The CDR3 loop spans 12 amino acids. This entry comes from a study of T-cell reconstitution after alpha-beta-depleted transplantation in children. Regarding the study as a whole: Reported findings indicate that, about two months after transplant, alpha-beta T cells came from several hundred expanded clones, which were derived from non-depleted graft cells. T-cell counts and diversity at one year following transplant were attributed mainly to newly produced T cells.

Unique molecular identifiers were used in preparing the TCRbeta library. MiXCR, run by TCRdb on the PCR reads, gives a single entry per CDR3 protein. In the table there are roughly 400,000 distinct CDR3 sequences, over 40% of which are singletons. This chain joins TRBV4-2 and TRBJ2-7, with a tentative D call TRBD1 (6 bases). The TCR comes from a girl aged 2 to 10 with aplastic anemia, due to receive a stem cell transplant. The material was PBMCs, obtained before TCRalphabeta/CD19-depleted stem cell transplant. CDR3 nucleotides: TGTGCCAGCAGCGCCACAGGGTCCGAGCAGTACTTC. Amino acid sequence: CASSATGSEQYF.